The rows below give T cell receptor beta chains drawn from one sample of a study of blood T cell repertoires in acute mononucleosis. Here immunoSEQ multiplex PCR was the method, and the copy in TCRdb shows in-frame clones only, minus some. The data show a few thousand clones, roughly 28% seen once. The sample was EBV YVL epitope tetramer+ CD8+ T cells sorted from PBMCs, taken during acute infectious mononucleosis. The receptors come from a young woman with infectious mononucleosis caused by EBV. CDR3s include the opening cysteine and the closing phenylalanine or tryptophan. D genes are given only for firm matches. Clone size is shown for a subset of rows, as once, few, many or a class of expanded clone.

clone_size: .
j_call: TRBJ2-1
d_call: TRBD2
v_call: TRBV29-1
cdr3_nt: TGCAGCGTAGGAGGTTCAGGGTCCGGGACTAGCGGGTCATACTCCTACAATGAGCAGTTCTTC
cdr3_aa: CSVGGSGSGTSGSYSYNEQFF

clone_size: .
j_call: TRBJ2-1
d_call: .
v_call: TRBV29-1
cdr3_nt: TGCAGCGTCGTGGTAGCGCCGTACAATGAGTTCTTC
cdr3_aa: CSVVVAPYNEFF

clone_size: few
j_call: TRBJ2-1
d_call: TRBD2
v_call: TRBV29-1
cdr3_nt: TGCTGCGTAGGAGGGACAGGGGCCGGGACTAGCGGGGCATACTCCTACAATGAGCAGTTCTTC
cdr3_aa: CCVGGTGAGTSGAYSYNEQFF

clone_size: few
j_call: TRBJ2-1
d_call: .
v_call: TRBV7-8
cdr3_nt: TGTGCCAGCGAAGCTCCACAGGGTAATGAGCAGTTCTTC
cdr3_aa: CASEAPQGNEQFF

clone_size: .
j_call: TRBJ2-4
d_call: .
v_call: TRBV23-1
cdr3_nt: TGCGCCAGCAGTCAATCTAAGGTTGATGGGGCAACAAACATTCAGTACTTC
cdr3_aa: CASSQSKVDGATNIQYF

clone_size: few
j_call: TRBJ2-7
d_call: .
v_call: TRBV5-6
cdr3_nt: TGTGCCAGCAGCTTACTCCCCACGGGCGAGCAGTACTTC
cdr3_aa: CASSLLPTGEQYF

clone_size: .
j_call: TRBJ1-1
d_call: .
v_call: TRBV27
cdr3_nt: TGTGCCAGCAGTTTTTCTGGACAGACAATGAACACTGAAGCTTTCTTT
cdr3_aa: CASSFSGQTMNTEAFF

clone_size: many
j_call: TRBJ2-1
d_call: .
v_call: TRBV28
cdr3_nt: TGTGCCAGCAGCTTCGACCCAGGGTACAATGAGCAGTTCTTC
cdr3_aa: CASSFDPGYNEQFF

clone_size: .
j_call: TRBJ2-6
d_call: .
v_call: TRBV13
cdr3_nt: TGTGCCAGCAGAACGACACAGCTGAGTACAAGTCGGGCCAACGTCCTGACTTTC
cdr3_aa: CASRTTQLSTSRANVLTF

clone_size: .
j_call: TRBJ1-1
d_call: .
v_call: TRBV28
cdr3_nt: TGTGCCAGCAGCCTTGGGGCTGGGAGGACTGAAGCTTTCTTT
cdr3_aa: CASSLGAGRTEAFF

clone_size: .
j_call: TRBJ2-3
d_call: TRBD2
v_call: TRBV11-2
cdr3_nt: TGTGCCAGCCGACTCATACTAGCGGGGGCAGATACGCAGTATTTT
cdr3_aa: CASRLILAGADTQYF

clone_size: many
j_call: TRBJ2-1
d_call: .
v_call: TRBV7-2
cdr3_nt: TGTGCCAGCAGTCCCGGGGGCTATAATGAGCAGTTCTTC
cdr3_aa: CASSPGGYNEQFF

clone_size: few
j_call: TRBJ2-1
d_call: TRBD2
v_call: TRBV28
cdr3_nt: TGTGCCAGCAGCTCAACACTGCCCGCGGGAGCCAATGAGCAGTTCTTC
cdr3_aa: CASSSTLPAGANEQFF

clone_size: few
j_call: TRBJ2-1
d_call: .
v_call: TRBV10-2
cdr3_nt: TGTGCCAGCAGTCCCGGGGGCTATAATGAGCAGTTCTTC
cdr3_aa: CASSPGGYNEQFF

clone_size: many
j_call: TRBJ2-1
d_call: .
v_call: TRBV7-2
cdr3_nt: TGTGCCAGCAGCTTCGACCCCACGGGGTACAATGAGCAGTTCTTC
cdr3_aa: CASSFDPTGYNEQFF

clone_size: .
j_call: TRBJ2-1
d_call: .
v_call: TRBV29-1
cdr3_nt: TGCAGCGTAGGAGGGAGAGGGTCCGGGACTTGCGGGGCTTACTCCTACAATGAGCAGTTCTTC
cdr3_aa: CSVGGRGSGTCGAYSYNEQFF